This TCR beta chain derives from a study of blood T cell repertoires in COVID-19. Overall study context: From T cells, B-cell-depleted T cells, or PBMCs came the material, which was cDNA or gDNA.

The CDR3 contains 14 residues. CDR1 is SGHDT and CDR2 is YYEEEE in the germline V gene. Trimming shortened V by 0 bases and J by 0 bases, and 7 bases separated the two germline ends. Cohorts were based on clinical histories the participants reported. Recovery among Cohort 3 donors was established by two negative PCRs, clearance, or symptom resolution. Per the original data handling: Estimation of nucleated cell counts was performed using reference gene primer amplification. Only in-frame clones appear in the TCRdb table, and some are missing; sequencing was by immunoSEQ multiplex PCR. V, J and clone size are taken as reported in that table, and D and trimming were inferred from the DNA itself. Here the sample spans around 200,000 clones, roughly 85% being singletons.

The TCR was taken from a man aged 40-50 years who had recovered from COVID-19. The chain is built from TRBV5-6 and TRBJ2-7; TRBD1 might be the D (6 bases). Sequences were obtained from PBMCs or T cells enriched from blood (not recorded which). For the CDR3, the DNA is TGTGCCAGCAGCTTGGCCAGGGGCTCCTACGAGCAGTACTTC. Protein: CASSLARGSYEQYF. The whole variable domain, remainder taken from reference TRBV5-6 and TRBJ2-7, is DAGVTQSPTHLIKTRGQQVTLRCSPKSGHDTVSWYQQALGQGPQFIFQYYEEEERQRGNFPDRFSGHQFPNYSSELNVNALLLGDSALYLCASSLARGSYEQYFGPGTRLTVT.